These 10 T cell receptor beta chains were all obtained from the same sample, sequenced in a study of blood T cell repertoires in COVID-19. Sequenced by immunoSEQ multiplex PCR; TCRdb stores in-frame clones only, minus some. The sample lists 80,000 to 100,000 clones; about 95% were seen once. The sequencing sample was made of peripheral blood. These TCRs come from a human donor with active COVID-19. The donor label of this sample is uncertain.

This clone was seen just once. V and J are TRBV5-1 and TRBJ2-1; 9 bases line up with TRBD1. J lost 7 bases, V lost 0 bases, and 8 bases had no gene match. CDR1 SGHRS and CDR2 YFSETQ come from the germline V gene. This CDR3 comprises 16 residues. The CDR3 region has the DNA TGCGCCAGCAGCTTGGGTTTTGGGGACAGGGCAAATGAGCAGTTCTTC. It codes for CASSLGFGDRANEQFF.

The chain is built from TRBV19 and TRBJ2-7; D is possibly TRBD1 (5 bases). Trimming cost V 5 bases and J 3 bases, with 5 bases left between them. The CDR3 has 11 amino acids. Germline V gene data show CDR1 as LNHDA and CDR2 as SQIVND (reference sequence). The chain's CDR3 is CASSQGYEQYF. DNA for the CDR3: TGTGCCAGTAGTCAGGGCTACGAGCAGTACTTC.

The gene calls are TRBV15 and TRBJ2-1; weak D call: TRBD1 (6 bases). V was pared by 0 bases and J by 3 bases, with 9 bases between. The CDR3 is made up of 15 amino acids. Germline V CDR1 and CDR2: LNHNV, YYDKDF (reference sequence). Written as DNA, the CDR3 is TGTGCCACCAGCAGAGAAACAGGGAACTACAATGAGCAGTTCTTC. Encoded protein: CATSRETGNYNEQFF.

This rearrangement joins TRBV11-3 to TRBJ2-1, with D perhaps matching TRBD2 (6 bases). This CDR3 comprises 14 residues. V lost 5 bases and J 7 bases, leaving 15 bases between the germline ends. In germline, CDR1 is SGHNT, CDR2 YENEEA. The chain's CDR3 is CASSPRSGSNEQFF. The CDR3 DNA follows: TGTGCCAGCAGCCCCCGTAGCGGTTCTAATGAGCAGTTCTTC.

This chain connects TRBV4-1 to TRBJ2-3; D perhaps matches TRBD2 (6 bases). The CDR3 is made up of 16 amino acids. Germline CDR1 MGHRA, CDR2 YSYEKL. With 1 base removed from V and 1 base from J, the gap between germline ends came to 12 bases. The CDR3 DNA is TGCGCCAGCAGCCAAGGGTGGCGGGGCGGCACAGATACGCAGTATTTT. Its translation: CASSQGWRGGTDTQYF.

This chain connects TRBV5-5 to TRBJ1-1; D remains ambiguous. Per the germline V gene, CDR1 is SGHKS and CDR2 is YYEKEE (reference sequence). The CDR3 loop spans 15 amino acids. Trimming removed 1 base at V and 1 base at J, with 11 bases between. DNA for the CDR3: TGTGCCAGCAGCTTGTCCTCACAGAAGAACACTGAAGCTTTCTTT. It translates to CASSLSSQKNTEAFF.

The chain's CDR3 is CASSRQGLTEKLFF. CDR3 coding DNA: TGTGCCAGCAGTAGACAGGGGTTGACTGAAAAACTGTTTTTT. The rearrangement joins TRBV27 to TRBJ1-4; 8 bases line up with TRBD1. Trimming took 5 bases from V and 7 from J; bases not matched to a gene: 6. The CDR3 contains 14 residues. CDR1 and CDR2 from the germline V gene are MNHEY and SMNVEV (reference sequence).

The CDR3 loop reads CASSFSPPPAGELFF. The CDR3 DNA is TGTGCCAGCAGCTTTTCACCTCCTCCGGCCGGGGAGCTGTTTTTT. The chain joins TRBV11-2 to TRBJ2-2; unclear D gene. CDR1 and CDR2 (germline): SGHAT, FQNNGV. Trimming stripped 3 bases from V and 6 bases from J, with 14 bases between. The CDR3 runs 15 residues.

This clone has a single count. The chain uses TRBV5-4 and TRBJ2-5; TRBD2 is a possible D gene (6 bases). Germline-derived CDR1 and CDR2 are SGHNT and YYREEE (reference sequence). This CDR3 region has 13 residues. The germline V and J ends were trimmed by 2 bases and 5 bases, with 10 bases remaining between them. The CDR3 loop is CASSLAGKETQYF. For the CDR3, the DNA is TGTGCCAGCAGCTTAGCGGGCAAGGAGACCCAGTACTTC.

The chain has TRBV4-3 and TRBJ2-7; D is possibly TRBD1 (6 bases). CDR1 is LGHNA and CDR2 is YSLEER in the germline V gene. The V end lost 0 bases, the J end lost 5 bases, and 11 bases lay between the germline ends. The CDR3 is 14 residues long. CDR3 DNA: TGCGCCAGCAGCCAAGAGACAGGTAAAGACGAGCAGTACTTC. This encodes CASSQETGKDEQYF.